A selection of T cell receptor beta chains follows, all from one sample in a study of blood T cell repertoires in COVID-19. Repertoires were generated with immunoSEQ multiplex PCR, while TCRdb's copy carries only in-frame clones and drops some. Of approximately 100,000 clones in the sample, around four fifths were seen once. The source material was peripheral blood. The receptors were sampled from a woman aged 55-70 years with acute or convalescent COVID-19. CDR3s include the opening cysteine and the closing phenylalanine or tryptophan. The D gene is left open where the match is weak. Clone sizes are given selectively: once, few, many, or a class where the clone is expanded.

abundance: once; d_gene: .; j_gene: TRBJ2-7; v_gene: TRBV29-1; CDR3aa: CSGTGTLYEQYF; CDR3nt: TGCAGCGGGACCGGGACTCTCTACGAGCAGTACTTC
abundance: .; d_gene: .; j_gene: TRBJ1-2; v_gene: TRBV5-4; CDR3aa: CASSLSQGTNTF; CDR3nt: TGTGCCAGCAGCTTATCTCAGGGGACAAACACCTTC
abundance: .; d_gene: TRBD1; j_gene: TRBJ2-1; v_gene: TRBV28; CDR3aa: CASSGTEEYNEQFF; CDR3nt: TGTGCCAGCAGTGGGACAGAAGAATACAATGAGCAGTTCTTC
abundance: .; d_gene: TRBD1; j_gene: TRBJ1-1; v_gene: TRBV5-5; CDR3aa: CASSLMSSGTGEAFF; CDR3nt: TGTGCCAGCAGCCTAATGTCCTCCGGGACAGGGGAGGCTTTCTTT
abundance: .; d_gene: TRBD2; j_gene: TRBJ2-1; v_gene: TRBV6-5; CDR3aa: CASSYSGGSSYNEQFF; CDR3nt: TGTGCCAGCAGTTACTCCGGCGGGAGCTCCTACAATGAGCAGTTCTTC
abundance: .; d_gene: .; j_gene: TRBJ2-3; v_gene: TRBV6-2/TRBV6-3; CDR3aa: CASSRPRLALPTDTQYF; CDR3nt: TGTGCCAGCAGCCGACCGAGGCTAGCGTTACCCACAGATACGCAGTATTTT
abundance: .; d_gene: TRBD2; j_gene: TRBJ2-3; v_gene: TRBV5-1; CDR3aa: CASSLIAGTDTQYF; CDR3nt: TGCGCCAGCAGCCTCATAGCGGGAACAGATACGCAGTATTTT
abundance: .; d_gene: TRBD1; j_gene: TRBJ1-1; v_gene: TRBV3-1/TRBV3-2; CDR3aa: CASSHRQGAWVGVFEGFF; CDR3nt: TGTGCCAGCAGCCACCGACAGGGGGCATGGGTCGGGGTTTTTGAGGGTTTCTTT
abundance: .; d_gene: .; j_gene: TRBJ2-5; v_gene: TRBV11-2; CDR3aa: CASSQVRETQYF; CDR3nt: TGTGCCAGCAGCCAAGTTCGGGAGACCCAGTACTTC
abundance: .; d_gene: .; j_gene: TRBJ1-1; v_gene: TRBV19; CDR3aa: CASSTPRVHLTEAFF; CDR3nt: TGTGCCAGTAGTACTCCGCGGGTCCACCTAACTGAAGCTTTCTTT
abundance: .; d_gene: .; j_gene: TRBJ1-2; v_gene: TRBV28; CDR3aa: CASSEGNYGYTF; CDR3nt: TGTGCCAGCTCTGAGGGTAACTATGGCTACACCTTC
abundance: few; d_gene: .; j_gene: TRBJ1-1; v_gene: TRBV23-1; CDR3aa: CASRHTGVNTEAFF; CDR3nt: TGCGCCAGCAGGCACACGGGAGTGAACACTGAAGCTTTCTTT
abundance: .; d_gene: .; j_gene: TRBJ2-3; v_gene: TRBV18; CDR3aa: CASSPQHSTDTQYF; CDR3nt: TGTGCCAGCTCACCACAGCACAGCACAGATACGCAGTATTTT
abundance: .; d_gene: .; j_gene: TRBJ2-1; v_gene: TRBV18; CDR3aa: CASSPTGEQFF; CDR3nt: TGTGCCAGCTCCCCGACGGGTGAGCAGTTCTTC
abundance: .; d_gene: TRBD2; j_gene: TRBJ2-3; v_gene: TRBV27; CDR3aa: CASSLFAGGIDTQYF; CDR3nt: TGTGCCAGCAGCCTCTTCGCGGGGGGTATAGATACGCAGTATTTT
abundance: .; d_gene: TRBD2; j_gene: TRBJ2-1; v_gene: TRBV19; CDR3aa: CASTGAGGRNEQFF; CDR3nt: TGTGCCAGTACGGGAGCGGGAGGGAGAAATGAGCAGTTCTTC
abundance: .; d_gene: .; j_gene: TRBJ1-2; v_gene: TRBV5-4; CDR3aa: CASSLQGPGGYTF; CDR3nt: TGTGCCAGCAGCCTACAGGGCCCCGGGGGCTACACCTTC
abundance: .; d_gene: TRBD2; j_gene: TRBJ2-1; v_gene: TRBV5-1; CDR3aa: CASSLRASGAHNEQFF; CDR3nt: TGCGCCAGCAGCTTGCGGGCTAGCGGGGCCCACAATGAGCAGTTCTTC
abundance: once; d_gene: .; j_gene: TRBJ2-1; v_gene: TRBV24-1; CDR3aa: CATSDSYNEQFF; CDR3nt: TGTGCCACCTCAGACTCCTACAATGAGCAGTTCTTC
abundance: once; d_gene: TRBD1; j_gene: TRBJ2-7; v_gene: TRBV5-6; CDR3aa: CASSTSDRGFRRYEQYF; CDR3nt: TGTGCCAGCAGCACCAGCGACAGGGGGTTTCGCAGATACGAGCAGTACTTC
abundance: .; d_gene: .; j_gene: TRBJ1-4; v_gene: TRBV5-1; CDR3aa: CASSLESEKLFF; CDR3nt: TGCGCCAGCAGCTTGGAGAGTGAAAAACTGTTTTTT
abundance: .; d_gene: .; j_gene: TRBJ2-7; v_gene: TRBV6-5; CDR3aa: CASIRGGFEQYF; CDR3nt: TGTGCCAGTATCCGTGGGGGGTTTGAGCAGTACTTC
abundance: .; d_gene: .; j_gene: TRBJ1-1; v_gene: TRBV19; CDR3aa: CASSRYREAEAFF; CDR3nt: TGTGCCAGTAGCCGTTACAGGGAAGCTGAAGCTTTCTTT
abundance: .; d_gene: TRBD1; j_gene: TRBJ2-1; v_gene: TRBV2; CDR3aa: CASSLDRGGYNEQFF; CDR3nt: TGTGCCAGCAGCCTCGACAGGGGGGGTTACAATGAGCAGTTCTTC
abundance: .; d_gene: .; j_gene: TRBJ2-7; v_gene: TRBV5-1; CDR3aa: CASSFEGGKASYF; CDR3nt: TGCGCCAGCAGCTTTGAGGGCGGGAAGGCCTCCTACTTC
abundance: .; d_gene: .; j_gene: TRBJ2-7; v_gene: TRBV18; CDR3aa: CASSPTTGLTQYF; CDR3nt: TGTGCCAGCTCACCCACTACTGGACTGACGCAGTACTTC
abundance: .; d_gene: .; j_gene: TRBJ2-2; v_gene: TRBV10-3; CDR3aa: CAIGPEGTGELFF; CDR3nt: TGTGCCATCGGACCAGAGGGCACCGGGGAGCTGTTTTTT
abundance: .; d_gene: .; j_gene: TRBJ2-2; v_gene: TRBV18; CDR3aa: CASSPRTVSSIKANTGELFF; CDR3nt: TGTGCCAGCTCACCACGGACAGTTTCTTCCATCAAAGCGAACACCGGGGAGCTGTTTTTT
abundance: .; d_gene: .; j_gene: TRBJ2-1; v_gene: TRBV7-9; CDR3aa: CASRRTAGNEQFF; CDR3nt: TGTGCCAGCAGACGTACCGCGGGCAATGAGCAGTTCTTC
abundance: .; d_gene: .; j_gene: TRBJ2-6; v_gene: TRBV19; CDR3aa: CASSMGVLPTPSSGANVLTF; CDR3nt: TGTGCCAGTAGTATGGGCGTGCTCCCCACCCCAAGCTCTGGGGCCAACGTCCTGACTTTC
abundance: .; d_gene: .; j_gene: TRBJ1-4; v_gene: TRBV24-1; CDR3aa: CATSDGRGTNEKLFF; CDR3nt: TGTGCCACCAGTGACGGCAGGGGAACTAATGAAAAACTGTTTTTT
abundance: .; d_gene: .; j_gene: TRBJ2-7; v_gene: TRBV7-8; CDR3aa: CASSPGFSSEQYF; CDR3nt: TGTGCCAGCAGCCCGGGGTTCAGTAGCGAGCAGTACTTC
abundance: .; d_gene: .; j_gene: TRBJ1-2; v_gene: TRBV24-1; CDR3aa: CATSDMGLDYGYTF; CDR3nt: TGTGCCACCAGTGACATGGGCCTCGATTATGGCTACACCTTC
abundance: .; d_gene: TRBD1; j_gene: TRBJ1-1; v_gene: TRBV4-1; CDR3aa: CASRGQGTEAFF; CDR3nt: TGCGCCAGCAGAGGACAGGGCACTGAAGCTTTCTTT
abundance: .; d_gene: .; j_gene: TRBJ2-7; v_gene: TRBV9; CDR3aa: CASSPVGWREGTPPLYEQYF; CDR3nt: TGTGCCAGCAGCCCCGTGGGATGGCGGGAAGGAACCCCACCCCTCTACGAGCAGTACTTC
abundance: .; d_gene: TRBD1; j_gene: TRBJ1-1; v_gene: TRBV18; CDR3aa: CASLKGALGTEAFF; CDR3nt: TGTGCCAGCCTAAAGGGGGCATTGGGAACTGAAGCTTTCTTT
abundance: .; d_gene: .; j_gene: TRBJ2-2; v_gene: TRBV7-6; CDR3aa: CASSLGATRGNTGELFF; CDR3nt: TGTGCCAGCAGCTTAGGAGCGACTAGGGGGAACACCGGGGAGCTGTTTTTT
abundance: .; d_gene: .; j_gene: TRBJ2-3; v_gene: TRBV5-1; CDR3aa: CASSLFATSTDTQYF; CDR3nt: TGCGCCAGCAGCTTGTTTGCTACCAGCACAGATACGCAGTATTTT
abundance: .; d_gene: TRBD1; j_gene: TRBJ1-1; v_gene: TRBV6-5; CDR3aa: CASSYGLTGGTEAFF; CDR3nt: TGTGCCAGCAGTTACGGATTAACAGGGGGCACTGAAGCTTTCTTT
abundance: .; d_gene: .; j_gene: TRBJ2-3; v_gene: TRBV14; CDR3aa: CASSQAKVGTDTQYF; CDR3nt: TGTGCCAGCAGCCAGGCCAAAGTGGGCACAGATACGCAGTATTTT
abundance: .; d_gene: TRBD1; j_gene: TRBJ1-1; v_gene: TRBV7-9; CDR3aa: CASSRVAGGTEAFF; CDR3nt: TGTGCCAGCAGCCGAGTGGCAGGGGGCACTGAAGCTTTCTTT
abundance: .; d_gene: TRBD1; j_gene: TRBJ1-2; v_gene: TRBV19; CDR3aa: CASSMGQVNYGYTF; CDR3nt: TGTGCCAGTAGTATGGGACAGGTAAACTATGGCTACACCTTC
abundance: .; d_gene: .; j_gene: TRBJ2-7; v_gene: TRBV6-2/TRBV6-3; CDR3aa: CASSRDAGEQYF; CDR3nt: TGTGCCAGCAGCCGGGACGCGGGGGAGCAGTACTTC
abundance: .; d_gene: .; j_gene: TRBJ1-1; v_gene: TRBV5-5; CDR3aa: CASSLDSLLNTEAFF; CDR3nt: TGTGCCAGCAGCTTGGATTCCTTATTGAACACTGAAGCTTTCTTT
abundance: .; d_gene: TRBD1; j_gene: TRBJ2-1; v_gene: TRBV28; CDR3aa: CASSSFGTGNNEQFF; CDR3nt: TGTGCCAGCAGTTCGTTCGGGACAGGGAACAATGAGCAGTTCTTC
abundance: .; d_gene: TRBD2; j_gene: TRBJ2-5; v_gene: TRBV4-2; CDR3aa: CASSQGIAGGKETQYF; CDR3nt: TGTGCCAGCAGCCAAGGGATAGCGGGGGGCAAAGAGACCCAGTACTTC
abundance: few; d_gene: TRBD1; j_gene: TRBJ1-2; v_gene: TRBV2; CDR3aa: CASRIQGSSYTF; CDR3nt: TGTGCCAGCAGGATACAGGGGAGTAGCTACACCTTC
abundance: few; d_gene: .; j_gene: TRBJ2-5; v_gene: TRBV2; CDR3aa: CASSESSYQETQYF; CDR3nt: TGTGCCAGCAGTGAATCTTCGTACCAAGAGACCCAGTACTTC
abundance: .; d_gene: TRBD2; j_gene: TRBJ2-1; v_gene: TRBV12-5; CDR3aa: CASGSSGTSGRGSSYNEQFF; CDR3nt: TGTGCTAGTGGTTCCTCCGGGACTAGCGGTCGTGGGAGCTCCTACAATGAGCAGTTCTTC
abundance: .; d_gene: TRBD2; j_gene: TRBJ2-1; v_gene: TRBV9; CDR3aa: CASSSLAGRYNEQFF; CDR3nt: TGTGCCAGCAGCTCCTTAGCGGGGCGATACAATGAGCAGTTCTTC